Shown below are 11 T cell receptor beta chains from a single sample sequenced in a study of blood T cell repertoires in COVID-19. Sequencing was performed with immunoSEQ multiplex PCR; in TCRdb, only in-frame clones are kept and a portion is missing. Of 90,000 or so clones listed, roughly 70% are singletons. Sequencing used peripheral blood. The receptors were sampled from a woman over 75 with acute or convalescent COVID-19.

The rearrangement uses TRBV7-3 and TRBJ2-2; D is uncertain. CDR1 SGHTA and CDR2 FQGTGA come from the germline V gene. The V end lost 3 bases, the J end lost 5 bases, and 10 bases lay between the germline ends. The CDR3 runs 14 residues. Here the CDR3 reads CASSFSTETGELFF. CDR3 coding DNA: TGTGCCAGCAGCTTTTCGACTGAGACCGGGGAGCTGTTTTTT.

This clone was observed a few times. This may arise from a read error, as a much more abundant clone is one base away. The chain carries TRBV7-9 and TRBJ1-2; D is undetermined. The CDR3 contains 12 residues. Germline values: CDR1 SEHNR, CDR2 FQNEAQ (reference sequence). Deletions cut 1 base from V and 3 bases from J, with 3 bases between. CDR3 amino acids: CASSLGDYGYTF. The CDR3, as DNA: TGTGCCAGCAGCTTAGGAGACTATGGCTACACCTTC.

The chain links TRBV11-2 to TRBJ1-3; weak D call: TRBD1 (6 bases). The CDR3 runs 15 residues. CDR1 is SGHAT and CDR2 is FQNNGV in the germline V gene. Trimming removed 6 bases at V and 4 bases at J, with 16 bases between. The CDR3: CASRQNRAEGNTIYF. CDR3 nucleotide sequence: TGTGCCAGCAGGCAAAACAGGGCGGAGGGAAACACCATATATTTT.

This sequence joins TRBV2 and TRBJ2-1; a possible D gene is TRBD2 (6 bases). Germline CDR1 SNHLY, CDR2 FYNNEI. V was shortened by 8 bases and J by 4 bases, with 12 bases between the two germline ends. The CDR3 extends over 13 amino acids. The CDR3 DNA is TGTGCCAGCGGGGGACTGGATTACAATGAGCAGTTCTTC. Amino acids: CASGGLDYNEQFF.

The chain carries TRBV30 and TRBJ1-1; TRBD1 matches at 8 bases. The trim removed 1 base at V and 6 bases at J, leaving 4 bases unmatched. The CDR3 has 13 amino acids. Germline lookup yields CDR1 GTSNPN and CDR2 SVGIG (reference sequence). CDR3 in amino acids: CAWSGQGPPEAFF. CDR3 nucleotides: TGTGCCTGGAGTGGACAGGGGCCCCCTGAAGCTTTCTTT.

This chain links TRBV28 with TRBJ2-7, with 10 bases matching TRBD1. Germline V gene lookup returns CDR1 MDHEN and CDR2 SYDVKM. Germline trimming cut 3 bases from V and 1 base from J; bases unmatched to any gene: 3. The CDR3 has 15 residues. The CDR3 reads CASSLVGQGSYEQYF. The DNA for the CDR3 is TGTGCCAGCAGTTTGGTGGGACAGGGGTCCTACGAGCAGTACTTC.

The V and J genes are TRBV7-9 and TRBJ1-3; D gene uncertain. Germline CDR1 reads SEHNR; CDR2 reads FQNEAQ (reference sequence). V gave up 5 bases and J gave up 0 bases, with 8 bases separating them. CDR3 length: 14 amino acids. The CDR3 DNA is TGTGCCAGCAGCCATCGGGGCTCTGGAAACACCATATATTTT. Protein: CASSHRGSGNTIYF.

The chain joins TRBV4-3 to TRBJ1-2, with 9 bases that match TRBD1. The CDR3 sequence is 15 residues long. Germline lookup yields CDR1 LGHNA and CDR2 YSLEER. Germline trimming cut 6 bases from V and 7 bases from J; bases unmatched to any gene: 12. CDR3 region: CASSPTTGGIGGYTF. The CDR3 DNA is TGCGCCAGCAGTCCCACTACAGGGGGCATTGGTGGCTACACCTTC.

The V gene is TRBV6-2 or TRBV6-3, the J gene TRBJ2-3, with 10 bases fitting TRBD2. The CDR3 totals 18 residues. Germline trimming cut 0 bases from V and 2 bases from J; bases unmatched to any gene: 8. Germline CDR1 is MNHEY and CDR2 is SVGEGT. The CDR3 DNA sequence: TGTGCCAGCAGTTACTCAGCGGGGGGGCTCGACTTCACAGATACGCAGTATTTT. Translation gives CASSYSAGGLDFTDTQYF.

The chain couples TRBV28 to TRBJ2-3; D possibly corresponds to TRBD2 (5 bases). The germline gives CDR1 MDHEN, CDR2 SYDVKM. The CDR3 runs to 15 residues. Trimming cost V 7 bases and J 3 bases, with 17 bases left between them. The CDR3 sequence: CASTSRALMTDTQYF. The CDR3 bases are TGTGCCAGCACCTCGAGGGCCTTAATGACAGATACGCAGTATTTT.

This clone was seen only a few times. The CDR3: CASSLEGGTGGSWTQYF. In nucleotides, the CDR3 is TGTGCCAGCAGCTTGGAAGGGGGGACAGGGGGCTCCTGGACCCAGTACTTC. V and J are TRBV5-5 and TRBJ2-5, with 12 bases lining up with TRBD1. With 0 bases clipped from V and 7 bases from J, the junction kept 10 bases outside the gene matches. Germline V gene data show CDR1 as SGHKS and CDR2 as YYEKEE (reference sequence). The CDR3 runs 17 residues.